This record looks at one TCR beta chain sequence and its context. This sample was taken from a study of blood T cell repertoires in COVID-19. Study in general: Sites across the United States, Italy and Spain contributed samples from acute and convalescent COVID-19. PBMCs, B-cell-depleted T cells, or T cells were the source of the cDNA or gDNA that made up the material.

As originally analysed: Nucleated cell number was recorded as an estimate derived from reference gene primer amplification. TCRdb's table, derived via immunoSEQ multiplex PCR, lists solely in-frame clones and lacks some. The DNA was the basis for D and trimming; V, J and clone size are from that table. The table lists nearly 50,000 clones, approximately 86% of them singletons, with less than 5.5% in the top ten. V lost 8 bases and J lost 7, with 17 bases in between. This CDR3 contains 13 residues. Germline loops: CDR1 MDHEN, CDR2 SYDVKM. The sample was peripheral blood. This TCR was recovered from a man aged 35-49 years with active COVID-19. The chain joins TRBV28 to TRBJ1-2; the D is unclear. The CDR3 here is CASAESGVRGYTF. In nucleotides, the CDR3 is TGTGCCAGCGCGGAGAGCGGCGTGCGTGGCTACACCTTC.